This is a list of T cell receptor beta chains from one sample in a study of blood T cell repertoires in COVID-19. Profiled with immunoSEQ multiplex PCR; TCRdb holds only in-frame clones, not every one. The table lists approximately 28,000 clones, about four fifths of them singletons. Sequencing was carried out using peripheral blood. These receptor sequences come from an older man with active or convalescent COVID-19. CDR3s include the opening cysteine and the closing phenylalanine or tryptophan. The D gene is left open where the match is weak. Rows may omit the clone size; those that give it use once, few, many or a size class.

cdr3_aa cdr3_nt j_call clone_size d_call v_call
CASSYKSGVTEAFF TGTGCCAGCAGTTACAAATCGGGGGTTACTGAAGCTTTCTTT TRBJ1-1 - - TRBV6-2/TRBV6-3
CASSLQGPAQPQHF TGTGCCAGCAGTTTACAGGGGCCCGCTCAGCCCCAGCATTTT TRBJ1-5 - TRBD1 TRBV6-2/TRBV6-3
CASSRNQAYNEQFF TGCGCCAGCAGCCGTAATCAGGCTTACAATGAGCAGTTCTTC TRBJ2-1 - - TRBV5-1
CASSARGGGETQYF TGTGCCAGCAGCGCTCGGGGGGGTGGAGAGACCCAGTACTTC TRBJ2-5 - TRBD2 TRBV9
CASSIRGGVDTEAFF TGTGCCAGCAGCATTAGAGGGGGCGTGGACACTGAAGCTTTCTTT TRBJ1-1 medium-sized TRBD1 TRBV11-3
CASSLAAEDTQYF TGTGCCAGCAGCTTAGCGGCGGAAGATACGCAGTATTTT TRBJ2-3 - - TRBV7-2
CASSDGHSNQPQHF TGTGCCAGCAGTGACGGACACAGCAATCAGCCCCAGCATTTT TRBJ1-5 - - TRBV28
CASSEVASTDTQYF TGCGCCAGCAGTGAAGTGGCAAGCACAGATACGCAGTATTTT TRBJ2-3 - - TRBV10-2
CASRILAGANNEQFF TGTGCCAGCAGAATATTAGCGGGAGCAAACAATGAGCAGTTCTTC TRBJ2-1 - TRBD2 TRBV3-1/TRBV3-2
CATVNRGRTEAFF TGTGCCACCGTGAACAGGGGACGGACTGAAGCTTTCTTT TRBJ1-1 - TRBD1 TRBV6-5
CASSSPSGGNNEQFF TGTGCCAGCAGCTCCCCTAGCGGGGGTAACAATGAGCAGTTCTTC TRBJ2-1 - TRBD2 TRBV9
CASSLDRGYTDTQYF TGTGCCAGCAGCTTGGACAGGGGATACACAGATACGCAGTATTTT TRBJ2-3 - TRBD1 TRBV5-4
CSVLRATGELFF TGCAGCGTTTTGAGGGCAACCGGGGAGCTGTTTTTT TRBJ2-2 - - TRBV29-1
CATTRDSGGLYEQYF TGTGCCACCACTAGGGATTCGGGGGGGTTGTACGAGCAGTACTTC TRBJ2-7 - TRBD2 TRBV24-1
CASSERQGKPIQYF TGTGCCAGCAGTGAAAGACAGGGGAAGCCCATTCAGTACTTC TRBJ2-4 - TRBD1 TRBV2
CASSFLGTGVPNQPQHF TGTGCCAGCAGTTTTCTCGGGACAGGGGTCCCCAATCAGCCCCAGCATTTT TRBJ1-5 - TRBD1 TRBV28
CASRDRGEQYF TGTGCCAGCAGGGACAGGGGCGAGCAGTACTTC TRBJ2-7 - TRBD1 TRBV2
CASSDRMRDNEQYF TGTGCCAGCAGTGATCGGATGAGGGATAACGAGCAGTACTTC TRBJ2-7 - - TRBV2
CASSQGGQGLHYGYTF TGTGCCAGTAGCCAAGGTGGACAGGGGCTCCACTATGGCTACACCTTC TRBJ1-2 - TRBD1 TRBV19
CASSLDLGRFEAFF TGTGCCAGCAGCTTAGATCTGGGGAGGTTTGAAGCTTTCTTT TRBJ1-1 - - TRBV11-2
CASSLTSIHEQYF TGTGCCAGCAGCTTAACGTCTATCCACGAGCAGTACTTC TRBJ2-7 - - TRBV7-2
CASSTGTGVDEQYF TGTGCCAGCTCCACCGGGACAGGAGTCGACGAGCAGTACTTC TRBJ2-7 - TRBD1 TRBV7-2
CASSMGDRGHFGYTF TGTGCCAGTAGTATGGGGGACAGGGGGCATTTCGGCTACACCTTC TRBJ1-2 - TRBD1 TRBV19
CASSTQQGAAYEQYF TGTGCCAGCAGTACCCAGCAGGGGGCCGCCTACGAGCAGTACTTC TRBJ2-7 - TRBD1 TRBV2
CASSQDETQAGNSPLHF TGTGCCAGCAGCCAAGATGAAACCCAGGCGGGAAATTCACCCCTCCACTTT TRBJ1-6 - - TRBV4-2